This entry lists 5 T cell receptor beta chains sequenced from one sample in a study of technical replicates of blood from a handful of donors. The method was immunoSEQ multiplex PCR; TCRdb's version includes in-frame clones alone and lacks a portion of them. The table includes tens of thousands of clones, just over 90% detected once. The source material was T cells isolated from PBMCs. Source of these receptors: a human donor in good health.

The CDR3 sequence: CASSYTSSGSSYEQYF. DNA for the CDR3: TGTGCCAGTAGTTACACCTCTAGCGGGAGCTCCTACGAGCAGTACTTC. The genes are TRBV19 and TRBJ2-7; 10 bases are a match to TRBD2. The CDR3 runs to 16 residues. V shed 5 bases, J shed 0 bases, and the junction held 7 bases outside the gene matches. Germline V lookup: CDR1 LNHDA, CDR2 SQIVND (reference sequence).

The chain joins TRBV5-4 to TRBJ2-2; 7 bases fit TRBD1. CDR3 size: 15 residues. V dropped 5 bases and J dropped 6; count of bases not matched to a gene: 10. Germline CDR1 and CDR2: SGHNT and YYREEE (reference sequence). The CDR3 spells CASRRQGLTAGELFF. CDR3 in DNA: TGTGCCAGCAGGAGACAGGGCCTAACCGCCGGGGAGCTGTTTTTT.

The chain employs TRBV15 and TRBJ2-7, with a possible D match to TRBD2 (6 bases). V lost 6 bases, J lost 0 bases, and 9 bases lay in between. Germline-derived CDR1 and CDR2 are LNHNV and YYDKDF (reference sequence). This CDR3 spans 13 amino acids. The CDR3 sequence is CATREGSSYEQYF. For the CDR3, the DNA is TGTGCCACCAGGGAGGGCAGCTCCTACGAGCAGTACTTC.

This chain connects TRBV7-8 to TRBJ2-2; 10 nucleotides agree with TRBD2. The germline CDR1 and CDR2 sequences are SGHVS and FQNEAQ. The CDR3 runs to 16 residues. The J segment lost 1 base and the V segment lost 5 bases, leaving 4 bases of the junction unmatched. This CDR3 is CASSTRTSGNTGELFF. CDR3 DNA sequence: TGTGCCAGCAGCACTCGGACTAGCGGGAACACCGGGGAGCTGTTTTTT. The full variable domain, with the rest looked up from reference TRBV7-8 and TRBJ2-2, is GAGVSQSPRYKVAKRGQDVALRCDPISGHVSLFWYQQALGQGPEFLTYFQNEAQLDKSGLPSDRFFAERPEGSVSTLKIQRTQQEDSAVYLCASSTRTSGNTGELFFGEGSRLTVL.

The chain is built from TRBV7-2 and TRBJ1-2, with 7 bases fitting TRBD1. The CDR3 consists of 16 residues. Looked up from germline, CDR1 is SGHTA and CDR2 is FQGNSA. J lost 8 bases, V lost 6 bases, and 18 bases had no gene match. The CDR3 DNA reads as TGTGCCAGCAGATACTCAGGGGGGAGAGGCTTCGGGGGCTACACCTTC. Its protein is CASRYSGGRGFGGYTF. Based on the CDR3 plus reference TRBV7-2 and TRBJ1-2, the full variable domain is GAGVSQSPSNKVTEKGKDVELRCDPISGHTALYWYRQSLGQGLEFLIYFQGNSAPDKSGLPSDRFSAERTGGSVSTLTIQRTQQEDSAVYLCASRYSGGRGFGGYTFGSGTRLTVV.